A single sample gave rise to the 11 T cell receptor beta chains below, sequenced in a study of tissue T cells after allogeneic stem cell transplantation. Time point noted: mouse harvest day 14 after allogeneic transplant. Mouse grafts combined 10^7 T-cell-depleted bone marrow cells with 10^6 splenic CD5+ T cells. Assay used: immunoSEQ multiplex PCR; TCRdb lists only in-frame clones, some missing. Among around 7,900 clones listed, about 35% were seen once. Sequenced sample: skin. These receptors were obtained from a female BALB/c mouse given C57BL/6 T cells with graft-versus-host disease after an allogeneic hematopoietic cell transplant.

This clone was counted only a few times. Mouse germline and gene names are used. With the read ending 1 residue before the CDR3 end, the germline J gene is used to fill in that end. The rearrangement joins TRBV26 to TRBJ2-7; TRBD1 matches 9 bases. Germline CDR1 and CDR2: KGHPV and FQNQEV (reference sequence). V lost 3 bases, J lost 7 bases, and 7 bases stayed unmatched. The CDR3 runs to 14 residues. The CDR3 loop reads CASSLAGTGREQYF. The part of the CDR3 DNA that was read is TGTGCCAGCAGTCTAGCCGGGACAGGGAGAGAACAGTAC.

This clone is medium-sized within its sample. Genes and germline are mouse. The CDR3 DNA, read in part, is TGTGCCAGCAGTGCACGGACTGGGGGGGACACCCAGTAC. This gives the protein CASSARTGGDTQY. The entire CDR3 is CASSARTGGDTQYF. The V and J genes are TRBV13-1 and TRBJ2-5; 11 bases match TRBD2. The missing CDR3 end, 1 residue past where the read stops, is filled in from the germline J gene. V shed 3 bases, J shed 6 bases, and the junction held 3 bases outside the gene matches. Germline lookup yields CDR1 NSHNY and CDR2 SYGAGN. The CDR3 runs 14 residues.

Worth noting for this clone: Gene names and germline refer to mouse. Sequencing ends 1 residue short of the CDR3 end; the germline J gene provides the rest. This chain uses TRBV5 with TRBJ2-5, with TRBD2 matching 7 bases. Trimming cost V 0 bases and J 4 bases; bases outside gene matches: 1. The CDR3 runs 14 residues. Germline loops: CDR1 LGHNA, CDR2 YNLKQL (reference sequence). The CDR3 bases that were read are TGTGCCAGCAGCCAAGAGCTGGGGGAAGACACCCAGTAC. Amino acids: CASSQELGEDTQY. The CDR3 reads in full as CASSQELGEDTQYF.

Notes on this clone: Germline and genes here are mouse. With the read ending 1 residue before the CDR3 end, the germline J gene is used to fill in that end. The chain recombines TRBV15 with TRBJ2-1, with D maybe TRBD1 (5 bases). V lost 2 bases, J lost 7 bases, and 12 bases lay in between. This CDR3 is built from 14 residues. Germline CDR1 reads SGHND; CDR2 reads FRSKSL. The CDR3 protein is CASSLRRDGAEQFF. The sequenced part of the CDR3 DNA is TGTGCCAGCAGTTTACGCAGGGATGGGGCTGAGCAGTTC.

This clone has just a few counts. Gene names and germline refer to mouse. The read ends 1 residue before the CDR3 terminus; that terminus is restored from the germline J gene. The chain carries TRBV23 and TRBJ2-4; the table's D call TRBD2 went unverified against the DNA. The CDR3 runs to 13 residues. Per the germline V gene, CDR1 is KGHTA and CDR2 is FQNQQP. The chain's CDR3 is CSSRWGSQNTLYF. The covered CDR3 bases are TGCTCCAGCCGGTGGGGGAGTCAAAACACCTTGTAC.

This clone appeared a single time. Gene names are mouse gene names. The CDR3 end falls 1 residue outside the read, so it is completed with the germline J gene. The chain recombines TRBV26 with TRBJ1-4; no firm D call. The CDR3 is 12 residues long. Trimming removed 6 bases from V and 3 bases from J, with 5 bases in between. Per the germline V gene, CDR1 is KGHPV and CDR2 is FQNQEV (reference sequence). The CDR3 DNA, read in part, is TGTGCCAGCAGCCCAGCCAACGAAAGATTATTT. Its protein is CASSPANERLF. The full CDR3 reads CASSPANERLFF.

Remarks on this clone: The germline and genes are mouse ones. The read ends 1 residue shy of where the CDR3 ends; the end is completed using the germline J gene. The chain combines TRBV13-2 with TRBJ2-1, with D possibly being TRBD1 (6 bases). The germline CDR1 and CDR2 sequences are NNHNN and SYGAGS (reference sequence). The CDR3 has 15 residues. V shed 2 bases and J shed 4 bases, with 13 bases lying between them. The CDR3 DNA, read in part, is TGTGCCAGCGGTGAGCGGGACACTTCGTATGCTGAGCAGTTC. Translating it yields CASGERDTSYAEQF. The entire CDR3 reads CASGERDTSYAEQFF.

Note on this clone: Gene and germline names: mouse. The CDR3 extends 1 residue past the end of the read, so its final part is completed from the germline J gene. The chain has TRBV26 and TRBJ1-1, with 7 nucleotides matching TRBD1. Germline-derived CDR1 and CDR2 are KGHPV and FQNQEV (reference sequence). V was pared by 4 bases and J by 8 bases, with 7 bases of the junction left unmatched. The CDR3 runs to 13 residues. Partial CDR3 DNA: TGTGCCAGCAGTCCCGGGCAGGGGGTGGAAGTCTTC. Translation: CASSPGQGVEVF. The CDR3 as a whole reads CASSPGQGVEVFF.

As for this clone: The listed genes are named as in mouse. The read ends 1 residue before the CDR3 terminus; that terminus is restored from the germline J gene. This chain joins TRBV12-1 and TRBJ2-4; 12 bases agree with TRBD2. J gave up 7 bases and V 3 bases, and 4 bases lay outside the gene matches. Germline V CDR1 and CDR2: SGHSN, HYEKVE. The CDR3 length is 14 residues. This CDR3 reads CASSSTGGADTLYF. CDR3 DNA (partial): TGTGCCAGCTCTTCGACTGGGGGGGCGGACACCTTGTAC.

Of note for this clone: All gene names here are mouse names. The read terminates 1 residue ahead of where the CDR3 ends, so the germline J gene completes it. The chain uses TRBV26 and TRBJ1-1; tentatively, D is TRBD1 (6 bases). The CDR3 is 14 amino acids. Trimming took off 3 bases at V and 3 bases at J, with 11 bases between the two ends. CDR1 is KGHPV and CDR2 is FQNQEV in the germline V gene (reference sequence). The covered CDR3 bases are TGTGCCAGCAGTCTCAAACAGGGTTACACAGAAGTCTTC. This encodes CASSLKQGYTEVF. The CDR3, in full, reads CASSLKQGYTEVFF.

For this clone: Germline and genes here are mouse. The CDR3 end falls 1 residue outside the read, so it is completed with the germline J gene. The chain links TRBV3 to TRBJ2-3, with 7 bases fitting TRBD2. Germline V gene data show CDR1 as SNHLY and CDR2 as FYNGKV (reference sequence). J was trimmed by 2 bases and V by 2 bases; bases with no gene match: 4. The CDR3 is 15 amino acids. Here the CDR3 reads CASSLWGEAAETLYF. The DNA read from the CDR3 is TGTGCCAGCAGCTTATGGGGGGAAGCTGCAGAAACGCTGTAT. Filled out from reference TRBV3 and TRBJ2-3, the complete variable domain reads GPKVLQIPSHQIIDMGQMVTLNCDPVSNHLYFYWYKQILGQQMEFLVNFYNGKVMEKSKLFKDQFSVERPDGSYFTLKIQPTALEDSAVYFCASSLWGEAAETLYFGSGTRLTVL.